The T cell receptor (beta chain) under discussion was sequenced for a study of T cell responses to AZD1222 COVID-19 vaccine. CDR3 size: 13 residues. Per the germline V gene, CDR1 is MNHEY and CDR2 is SMNVEV (reference sequence). V trimming: 3 bases; J trimming: 8 bases; junction bases outside the gene matches: 6. General study results and limits: Unmutated regions of variants are reportedly targeted by nearly half of spike-specific TCRs. Sampling that yielded the repertoires occurred only after the peak T cell response.

Assay used: immunoSEQ multiplex PCR; TCRdb lists only in-frame clones, some missing. The sample shows around 110,000 clones, roughly 84% of them seen only once. Of note for this clone: Antigen unknown.

The specimen was peripheral blood, collected on day 0 of AZD1222 vaccination. The V call is TRBV27, the J call TRBJ1-2; 7 positions match TRBD1. The clonotype originates from an adult in good health. CDR3 in amino acids: CASSFNRGLGYTF. CDR3 in DNA: TGTGCCAGCAGTTTTAACAGGGGATTAGGCTACACCTTC.